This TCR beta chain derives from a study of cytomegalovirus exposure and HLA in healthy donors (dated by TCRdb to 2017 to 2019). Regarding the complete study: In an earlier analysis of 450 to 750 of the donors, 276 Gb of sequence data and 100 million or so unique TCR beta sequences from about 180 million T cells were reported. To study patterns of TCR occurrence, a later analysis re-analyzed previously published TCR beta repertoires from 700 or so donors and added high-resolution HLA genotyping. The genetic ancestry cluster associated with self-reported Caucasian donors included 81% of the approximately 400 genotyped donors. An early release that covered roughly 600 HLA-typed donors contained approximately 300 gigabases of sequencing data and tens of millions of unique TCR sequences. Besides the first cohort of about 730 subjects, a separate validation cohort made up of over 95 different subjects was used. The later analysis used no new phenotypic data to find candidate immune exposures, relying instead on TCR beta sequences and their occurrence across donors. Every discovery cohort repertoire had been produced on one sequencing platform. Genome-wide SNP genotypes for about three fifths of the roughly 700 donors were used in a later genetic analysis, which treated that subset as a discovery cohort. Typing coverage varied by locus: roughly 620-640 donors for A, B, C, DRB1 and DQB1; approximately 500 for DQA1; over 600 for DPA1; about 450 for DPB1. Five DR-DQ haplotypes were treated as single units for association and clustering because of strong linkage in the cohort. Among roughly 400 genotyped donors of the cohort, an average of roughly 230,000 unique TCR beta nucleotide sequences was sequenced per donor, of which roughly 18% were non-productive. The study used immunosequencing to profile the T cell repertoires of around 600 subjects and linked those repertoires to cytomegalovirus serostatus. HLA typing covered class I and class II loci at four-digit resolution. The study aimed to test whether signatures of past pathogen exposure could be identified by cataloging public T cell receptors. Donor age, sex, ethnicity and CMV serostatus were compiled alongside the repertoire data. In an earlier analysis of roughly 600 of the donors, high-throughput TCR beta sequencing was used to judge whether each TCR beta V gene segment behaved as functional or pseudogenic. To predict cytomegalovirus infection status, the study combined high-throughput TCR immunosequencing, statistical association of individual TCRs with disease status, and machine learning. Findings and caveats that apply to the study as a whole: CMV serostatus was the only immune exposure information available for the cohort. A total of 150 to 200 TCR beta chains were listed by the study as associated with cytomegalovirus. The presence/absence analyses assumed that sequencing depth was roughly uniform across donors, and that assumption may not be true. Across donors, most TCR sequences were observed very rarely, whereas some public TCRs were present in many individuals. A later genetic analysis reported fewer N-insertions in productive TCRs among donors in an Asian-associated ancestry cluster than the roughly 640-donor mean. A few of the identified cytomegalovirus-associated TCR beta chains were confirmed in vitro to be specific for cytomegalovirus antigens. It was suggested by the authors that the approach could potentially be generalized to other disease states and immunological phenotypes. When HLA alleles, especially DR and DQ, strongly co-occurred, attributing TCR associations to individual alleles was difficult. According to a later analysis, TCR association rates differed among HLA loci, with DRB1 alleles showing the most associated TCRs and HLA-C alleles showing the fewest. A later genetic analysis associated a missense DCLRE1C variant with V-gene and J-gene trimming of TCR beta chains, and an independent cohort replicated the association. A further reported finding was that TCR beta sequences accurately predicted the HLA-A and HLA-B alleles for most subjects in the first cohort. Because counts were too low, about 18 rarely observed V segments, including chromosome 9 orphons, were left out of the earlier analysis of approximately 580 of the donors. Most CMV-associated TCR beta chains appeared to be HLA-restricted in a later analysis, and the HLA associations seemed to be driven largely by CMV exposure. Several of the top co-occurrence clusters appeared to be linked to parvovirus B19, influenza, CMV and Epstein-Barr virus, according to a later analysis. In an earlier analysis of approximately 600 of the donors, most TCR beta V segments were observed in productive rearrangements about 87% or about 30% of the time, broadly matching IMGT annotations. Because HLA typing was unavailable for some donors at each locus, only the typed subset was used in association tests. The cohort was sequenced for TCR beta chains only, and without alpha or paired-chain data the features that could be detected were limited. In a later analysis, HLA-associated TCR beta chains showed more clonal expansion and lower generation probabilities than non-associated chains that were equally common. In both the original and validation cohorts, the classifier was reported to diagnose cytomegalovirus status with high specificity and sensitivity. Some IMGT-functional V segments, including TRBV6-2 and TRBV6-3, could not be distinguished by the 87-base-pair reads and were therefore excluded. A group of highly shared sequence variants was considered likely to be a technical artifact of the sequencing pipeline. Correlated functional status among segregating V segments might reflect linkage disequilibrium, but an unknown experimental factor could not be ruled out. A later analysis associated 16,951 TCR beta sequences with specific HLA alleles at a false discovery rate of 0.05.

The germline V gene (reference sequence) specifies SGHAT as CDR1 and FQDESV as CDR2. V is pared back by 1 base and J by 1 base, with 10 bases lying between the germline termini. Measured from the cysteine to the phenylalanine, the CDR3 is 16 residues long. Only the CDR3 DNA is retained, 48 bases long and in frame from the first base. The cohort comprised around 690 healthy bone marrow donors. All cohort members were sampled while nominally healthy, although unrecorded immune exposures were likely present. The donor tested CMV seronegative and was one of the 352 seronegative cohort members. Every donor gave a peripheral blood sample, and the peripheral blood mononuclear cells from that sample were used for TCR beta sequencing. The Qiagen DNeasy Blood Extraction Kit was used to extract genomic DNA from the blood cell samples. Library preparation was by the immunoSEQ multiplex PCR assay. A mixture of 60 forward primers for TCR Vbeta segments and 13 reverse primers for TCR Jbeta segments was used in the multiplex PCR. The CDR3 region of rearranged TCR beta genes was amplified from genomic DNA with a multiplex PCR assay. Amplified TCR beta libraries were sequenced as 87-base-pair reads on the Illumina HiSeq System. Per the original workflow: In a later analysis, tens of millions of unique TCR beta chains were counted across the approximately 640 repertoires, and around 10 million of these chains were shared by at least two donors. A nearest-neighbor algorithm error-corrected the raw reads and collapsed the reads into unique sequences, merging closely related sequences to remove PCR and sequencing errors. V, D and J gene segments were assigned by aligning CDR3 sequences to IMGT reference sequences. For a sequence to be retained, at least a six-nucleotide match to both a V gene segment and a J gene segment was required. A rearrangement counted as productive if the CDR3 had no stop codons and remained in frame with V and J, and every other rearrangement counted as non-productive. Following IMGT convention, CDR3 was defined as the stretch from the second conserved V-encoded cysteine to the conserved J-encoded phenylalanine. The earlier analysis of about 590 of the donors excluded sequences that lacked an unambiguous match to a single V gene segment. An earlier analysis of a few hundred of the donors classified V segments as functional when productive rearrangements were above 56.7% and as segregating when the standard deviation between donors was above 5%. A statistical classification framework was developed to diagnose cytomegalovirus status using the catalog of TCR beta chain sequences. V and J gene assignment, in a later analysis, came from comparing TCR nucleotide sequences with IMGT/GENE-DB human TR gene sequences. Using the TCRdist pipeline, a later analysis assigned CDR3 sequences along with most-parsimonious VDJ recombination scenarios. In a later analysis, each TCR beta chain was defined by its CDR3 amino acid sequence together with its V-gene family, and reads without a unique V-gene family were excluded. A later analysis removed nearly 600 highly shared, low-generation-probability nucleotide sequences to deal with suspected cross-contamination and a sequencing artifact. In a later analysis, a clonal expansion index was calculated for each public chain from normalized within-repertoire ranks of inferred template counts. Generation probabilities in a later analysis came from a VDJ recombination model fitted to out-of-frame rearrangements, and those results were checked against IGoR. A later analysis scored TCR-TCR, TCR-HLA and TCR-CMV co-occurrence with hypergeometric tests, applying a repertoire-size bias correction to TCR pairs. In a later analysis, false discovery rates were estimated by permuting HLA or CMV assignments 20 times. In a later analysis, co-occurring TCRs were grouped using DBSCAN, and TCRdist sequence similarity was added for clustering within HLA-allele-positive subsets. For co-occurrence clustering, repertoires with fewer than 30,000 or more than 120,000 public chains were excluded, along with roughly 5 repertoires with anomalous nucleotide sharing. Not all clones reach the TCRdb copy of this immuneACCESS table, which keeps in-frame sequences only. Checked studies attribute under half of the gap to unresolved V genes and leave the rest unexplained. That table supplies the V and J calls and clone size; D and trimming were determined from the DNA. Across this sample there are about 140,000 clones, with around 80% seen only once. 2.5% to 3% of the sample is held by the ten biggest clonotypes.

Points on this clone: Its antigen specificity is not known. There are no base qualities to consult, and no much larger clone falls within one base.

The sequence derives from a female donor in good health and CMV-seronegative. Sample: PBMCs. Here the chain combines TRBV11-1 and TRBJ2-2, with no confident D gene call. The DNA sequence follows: TGTGCCAGCAGCTTAGGAGTCGGAGTGAACACCGGGGAGCTGTTTTTT. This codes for CASSLGVGVNTGELFF.